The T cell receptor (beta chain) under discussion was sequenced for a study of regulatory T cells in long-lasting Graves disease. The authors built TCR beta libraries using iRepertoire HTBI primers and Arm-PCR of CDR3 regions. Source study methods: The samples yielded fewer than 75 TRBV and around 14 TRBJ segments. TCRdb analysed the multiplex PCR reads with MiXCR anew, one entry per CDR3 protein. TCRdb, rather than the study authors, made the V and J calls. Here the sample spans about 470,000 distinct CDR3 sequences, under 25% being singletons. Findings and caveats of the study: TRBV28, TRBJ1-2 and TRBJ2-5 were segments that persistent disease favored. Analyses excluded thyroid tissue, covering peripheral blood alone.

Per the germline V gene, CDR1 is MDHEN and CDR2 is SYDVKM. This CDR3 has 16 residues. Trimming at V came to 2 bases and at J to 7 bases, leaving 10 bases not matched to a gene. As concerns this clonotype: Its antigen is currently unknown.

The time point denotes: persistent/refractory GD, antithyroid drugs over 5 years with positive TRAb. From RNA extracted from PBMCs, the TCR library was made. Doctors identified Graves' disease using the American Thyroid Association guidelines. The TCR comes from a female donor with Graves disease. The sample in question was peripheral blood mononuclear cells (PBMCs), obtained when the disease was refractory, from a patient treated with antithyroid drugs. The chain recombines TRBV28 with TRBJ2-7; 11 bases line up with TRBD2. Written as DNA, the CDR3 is TGTGCCAGCAGTTTAGGGGATAGCGGGAGGGCCTTTGAGCAGTACTTC. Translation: CASSLGDSGRAFEQYF.